The 17 T cell receptor beta chains below come from one sample, sequenced in a study of shared clonotypes between healthy human individuals. The naive CD8 subset, CD45RO-negative cells positively selected for CCR7, excluded terminally differentiated effector memory CD45RA+ cells. Produced via immunoSEQ multiplex PCR; TCRdb's table is partial and in-frame only. Among under 2,000,000 clones listed, roughly 95% were seen once. Sequencing used naive CD8+ T cells sorted from blood. The origin of the receptors is a man between 18 and 29 years old in good health.

J is TRBJ1-2 and V is TRBV4-1; maybe TRBD1 (6 bases). Germline V CDR1 and CDR2: MGHRA, YSYEKL. CDR3 length equals 16 residues. The V gene lost 4 bases and the J gene lost 5 bases, with 20 bases spanning the gap. For the CDR3, the DNA is TGCGCCAGCAGCCCTCAATTGACAGGCTTAGATTATGGCTACACCTTC. This sequence encodes CASSPQLTGLDYGYTF.

V is TRBV11-1 and J is TRBJ2-2; 7 bases line up with TRBD1. V trimming: 2 bases; J trimming: 1 base; junction bases outside the gene matches: 1. The V gene's germline CDR1 is SGHAT and CDR2 FQDESV (reference sequence). The CDR3 runs to 15 residues. The CDR3 reads CASSLHRGNTGELFF. CDR3 in DNA: TGTGCCAGCAGCTTACACAGGGGGAACACCGGGGAGCTGTTTTTT.

Worth noting for this clone: Other DNA sequences within the sample encode an identical CDR3. This CDR3 is CASSVGGASYNEQFF. In DNA form, the CDR3 reads TGTGCCAGCAGCGTAGGGGGCGCTTCCTACAATGAGCAGTTCTTC. The chain joins TRBV9 to TRBJ2-1, with D perhaps TRBD1 (5 bases). V lost 0 bases, J lost 1 base, and 8 bases lay in between. This CDR3 is built from 15 residues. Germline V gives CDR1 SGDLS, CDR2 YYNGEE.

Of note for this clone: The same CDR3 arises from other DNA sequences in this sample as well. CDR3 loop: CASSSTDNEQFF. The DNA for the CDR3 is TGTGCCAGCAGCTCTACCGACAATGAGCAGTTCTTC. This chain uses TRBV7-9 with TRBJ2-1; no clear D. The CDR3 extends over 12 amino acids. Per germline, CDR1 SEHNR and CDR2 FQNEAQ (reference sequence). Trimming stripped 4 bases from V and 5 bases from J, with 6 bases between. Full variable domain (remainder filled in from reference TRBV7-9 and TRBJ2-1): DTGVSQNPRHKITKRGQNVTFRCDPISEHNRLYWYRQTLGQGPEFLTYFQNEAQLEKSRLLSDRFSAERPKGSFSTLEIQRTEQGDSAMYLCASSSTDNEQFFGPGTRLTVL.

The genes are TRBV27 and TRBJ2-1; 9 positions agree with TRBD2. The CDR3 has 14 amino acids. Germline values: CDR1 MNHEY, CDR2 SMNVEV (reference sequence). The V segment lost 4 bases and the J segment 9 bases; nucleotides outside the gene matches: 7. This CDR3 is CASSSGGGVGEQFF. CDR3 DNA: TGTGCCAGCAGTTCCGGCGGGGGGGTGGGTGAGCAGTTCTTC.

Details on this clone: This sample includes further DNA sequences coding for the same CDR3. The chain couples TRBV5-6 to TRBJ1-5, with 7 bases that match TRBD1. Germline-derived CDR1 and CDR2 are SGHDT and YYEEEE. The trim removed 3 bases at V and 7 bases at J, leaving 1 base unmatched. The CDR3 contains 12 residues. The CDR3 DNA reads as TGTGCCAGCAGCTCCAGGGGGCAGCCCCAGCATTTT. This codes for CASSSRGQPQHF.

This CDR3 is CASSWGAGLAETYEQYF. CDR3 DNA sequence: TGTGCCAGCAGCTGGGGAGCGGGACTAGCGGAAACCTACGAGCAGTACTTC. The V and J genes are TRBV5-6 and TRBJ2-7; 11 bases map to TRBD2. Germline V gene data show CDR1 as SGHDT and CDR2 as YYEEEE. The CDR3 contains 17 residues. The trim removed 3 bases at V and 2 bases at J, leaving 10 bases unmatched. The full variable domain, rest sourced from reference TRBV5-6 and TRBJ2-7, is DAGVTQSPTHLIKTRGQQVTLRCSPKSGHDTVSWYQQALGQGPQFIFQYYEEEERQRGNFPDRFSGHQFPNYSSELNVNALLLGDSALYLCASSWGAGLAETYEQYFGPGTRLTVT.

The rearrangement uses TRBV6-4 and TRBJ1-1, with D maybe TRBD1 (5 bases). V was cut by 6 bases and J by 0 bases, with 11 bases left in between. The CDR3 totals 14 residues. Germline-derived CDR1 and CDR2 are MRHNA and SNTAGT. As DNA, the CDR3 is TGTGCCAGCAGAAAGACAGCGTTGAACACTGAAGCTTTCTTT. Translating it yields CASRKTALNTEAFF.

The V and J genes are TRBV7-9 and TRBJ1-2; TRBD1 aligns across 7 bases. CDR1 and CDR2 from the germline V gene are SEHNR and FQNEAQ (reference sequence). This CDR3 region has 14 residues. V trimming: 5 bases; J trimming: 6 bases; junction bases outside the gene matches: 9. The CDR3 region is CASSPIQGGDGYTF. The CDR3 coding sequence is TGTGCCAGCAGCCCTATTCAGGGGGGCGATGGCTACACCTTC.

This chain connects TRBV19 to TRBJ2-2; D is undetermined. The germline CDR1 and CDR2 sequences are LNHDA and SQIVND (reference sequence). The V and J ends lost 6 bases and 2 bases respectively, with 16 bases between them. The CDR3 covers 16 residues. DNA of the CDR3: TGTGCCAGTAGCAGCGAGGCGGCCGTCAACACCGGGGAGCTGTTTTTT. As protein: CASSSEAAVNTGELFF.

This chain links TRBV7-3 with TRBJ1-3, with a weak D call TRBD1 (6 bases). This CDR3 spans 15 amino acids. V gave up 0 bases and J gave up 2 bases, with 8 bases separating them. Germline V lookup: CDR1 SGHTA, CDR2 FQGTGA. CDR3 residues: CASSLTGGTGNTIYF. DNA for the CDR3: TGTGCCAGCAGCTTAACGGGGGGCACTGGAAACACCATATATTTT.

The chain is built from TRBV27 and TRBJ1-5, with 8 positions matching TRBD1. This CDR3 region has 16 residues. J lost 6 bases, V lost 5 bases, and 12 bases had no gene match. The germline CDR1 and CDR2 sequences are MNHEY and SMNVEV (reference sequence). The CDR3 coding sequence is TGTGCCAGCAGTCAACAACAGGGGGTGTCGGGTCAGCCCCAGCATTTT. Translation gives CASSQQQGVSGQPQHF.

The genes are TRBV4-2 and TRBJ2-7; 9 bases map to TRBD1. The trim removed 5 bases at V and 5 bases at J, leaving 22 bases unmatched. Germline assignment: CDR1 LGHNA and CDR2 YNFKEQ. The CDR3 is 19 residues long. The CDR3 nucleotides read TGTGCCAGCAGCGGTTCAGGCGGGGCACCTGGGACAGGGAGAGACGAGCAGTACTTC. As protein: CASSGSGGAPGTGRDEQYF.

The rearrangement joins TRBV5-4 to TRBJ1-1; 9 positions agree with TRBD1. The J segment lost 3 bases and the V segment lost 0 bases, leaving 6 bases of the junction unmatched. Looked up from germline, CDR1 is SGHNT and CDR2 is YYREEE (reference sequence). The CDR3 is made up of 16 amino acids. This CDR3 reads CASSLATGGADTEAFF. In DNA form, the CDR3 reads TGTGCCAGCAGCTTGGCAACAGGGGGCGCGGACACTGAAGCTTTCTTT.

The chain joins TRBV25-1 to TRBJ2-5, with TRBD2 matching 16 bases. There are 17 residues in the CDR3. CDR1 and CDR2 from the germline V gene are MGHDK and SYGVNS. V lost 1 base to trimming and J lost 4 bases; unmatched junction nucleotides: 3. In DNA form, the CDR3 reads TGTGCCAGCAGTGAATTGGGGACTAGCGGGAGGGGAGAGACCCAGTACTTC. Encoded protein: CASSELGTSGRGETQYF. Together with reference TRBV25-1 and TRBJ2-5, the CDR3 gives the full variable domain: EADIYQTPRYLVIGTGKKITLECSQTMGHDKMYWYQQDPGMELHLIHYSYGVNSTEKGDLSSESTVSRIRTEHFPLTLESARPSHTSQYLCASSELGTSGRGETQYFGPGTRLLVL.

The chain joins TRBV10-3 to TRBJ2-1; 10 nucleotides align to TRBD2. Germline V gene sequence: CDR1 ENHRY, CDR2 SYGVKD. The CDR3 sequence is 16 residues long. Trimming cost V 8 bases and J 8 bases; bases outside gene matches: 15. The CDR3 DNA reads as TGTGCCATCTCCAGCACCGAGCGGGAGGGCATCGATGAGCAGTTCTTC. This translates into CAISSTEREGIDEQFF.

This chain uses TRBV29-1 with TRBJ2-1, with D perhaps TRBD2 (5 bases). Trimming pared 7 bases from V and 0 bases from J, leaving 13 bases between. The CDR3 contains 14 residues. Germline CDR1 SQVTM, CDR2 ANQGSEA. The DNA for the CDR3 is TGCAGCGCTCCAAGCGGCCTCTCCTACAATGAGCAGTTCTTC. Translated, it gives CSAPSGLSYNEQFF.